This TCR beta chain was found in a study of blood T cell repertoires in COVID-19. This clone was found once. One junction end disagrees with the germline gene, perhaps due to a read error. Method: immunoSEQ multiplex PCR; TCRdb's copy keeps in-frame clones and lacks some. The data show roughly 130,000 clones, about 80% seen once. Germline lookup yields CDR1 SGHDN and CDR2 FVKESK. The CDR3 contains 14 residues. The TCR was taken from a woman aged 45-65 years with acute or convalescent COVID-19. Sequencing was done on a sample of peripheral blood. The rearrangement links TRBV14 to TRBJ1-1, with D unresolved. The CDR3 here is CASSQARTNAEAFF. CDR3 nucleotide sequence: TGTGCCAGCAGCCAAGCCAGAACGAACGCTGAAGCTTTCTTT.